One and the same sample provided the 11 T cell receptor beta chains below, sequenced in a study of blood T cell repertoires in COVID-19. Produced via immunoSEQ multiplex PCR; TCRdb's table is partial and in-frame only. The sample lists tens of thousands of clones, about 83% occurring once. The sequenced sample was peripheral blood. These receptors came from a man older than 75 with acute or convalescent COVID-19.

The chain carries TRBV10-3 and TRBJ2-4; weak D call: TRBD2 (6 bases). The CDR3 is made up of 15 amino acids. Per the germline V gene, CDR1 is ENHRY and CDR2 is SYGVKD. V lost 10 bases and J 0 bases, leaving 16 bases between the germline ends. This chain's CDR3 is CATREAGAAKNIQYF. The CDR3 nucleotides are TGTGCCACCCGCGAAGCGGGCGCAGCCAAAAACATTCAGTACTTC.

V usage is TRBV5-6 and J usage is TRBJ2-5; a possible D gene is TRBD2 (7 bases). Trimming shortened V by 2 bases and J by 5 bases, and 19 bases separated the two germline ends. The CDR3 loop spans 16 amino acids. CDR1 is SGHDT and CDR2 is YYEEEE in the germline V gene. The CDR3 DNA reads as TGTGCCAGCAGCTTTCAATTTTTGGGGGGGCCGGAGACCCAGTACTTC. Its protein product is CASSFQFLGGPETQYF.

This chain joins TRBV27 and TRBJ2-1, with a weak D call TRBD2 (6 bases). The CDR3 extends over 17 amino acids. Germline assignment: CDR1 MNHEY and CDR2 SMNVEV (reference sequence). The V end lost 3 bases, the J end lost 5 bases, and 20 bases lay between the germline ends. The CDR3 here is CASSFRRAGAGHNEQFF. CDR3 coding DNA: TGTGCCAGCAGTTTTAGGAGGGCCGGGGCTGGACACAATGAGCAGTTCTTC.

This chain connects TRBV28 to TRBJ1-2; 7 bases fit TRBD1. This CDR3 has 15 amino acids. Germline V gene data show CDR1 as MDHEN and CDR2 as SYDVKM. The ends lost 5 bases at V and 2 bases at J; junction bases unmatched: 8. CDR3 in amino acids: CASSPGAGGNYGYTF. In DNA form, the CDR3 reads TGTGCCAGCAGTCCCGGGGCAGGGGGGAACTATGGCTACACCTTC.

J is TRBJ1-6 and V is TRBV9; 8 bases map to TRBD1. This CDR3 has 11 residues. In germline, CDR1 is SGDLS, CDR2 YYNGEE. The V segment lost 3 bases and the J segment 13 bases; nucleotides outside the gene matches: 0. The chain's CDR3 is CASSGQGPLHF. The CDR3 bases are TGTGCCAGCAGCGGACAGGGGCCCCTCCACTTT.

The chain links TRBV7-3 to TRBJ2-1, with 11 bases fitting TRBD2. This CDR3 is 14 amino acids long. Unmatched junction bases numbered 5, after V lost 6 bases and J lost 7 bases. Germline V gene data show CDR1 as SGHTA and CDR2 as FQGTGA. The chain's CDR3 is CASSKASGGNEQFF. CDR3 DNA sequence: TGTGCCAGCAGTAAGGCTAGCGGGGGGAATGAGCAGTTCTTC. Combining the CDR3 with reference TRBV7-3 and TRBJ2-1 gives the whole variable domain GAGVSQTPSNKVTEKGKYVELRCDPISGHTALYWYRQSLGQGPEFLIYFQGTGAADDSGLPNDRFFAVRPEGSVSTLKIQRTERGDSAVYLCASSKASGGNEQFFGPGTRLTVL.

The chain joins TRBV7-2 to TRBJ2-1, with 10 bases lining up with TRBD1. The CDR3 length is 15 residues. Germline CDR1 reads SGHTA; CDR2 reads FQGNSA. The J segment lost 3 bases and the V segment lost 5 bases, leaving 4 bases of the junction unmatched. In DNA form, the CDR3 reads TGTGCCAGCAGCCGGGACAGGGGAAACTACAATGAGCAGTTCTTC. It encodes CASSRDRGNYNEQFF. The full variable domain, with the rest looked up from reference TRBV7-2 and TRBJ2-1, is GAGVSQSPSNKVTEKGKDVELRCDPISGHTALYWYRQSLGQGLEFLIYFQGNSAPDKSGLPSDRFSAERTGGSVSTLTIQRTQQEDSAVYLCASSRDRGNYNEQFFGPGTRLTVL.

This chain joins TRBV6-2 or TRBV6-3 and TRBJ2-3; 7 nucleotides match TRBD2. Trimming cost V 6 bases and J 4 bases; bases outside gene matches: 7. Germline CDR1 MNHEY, CDR2 SVGEGT. The CDR3 length is 14 residues. The CDR3 sequence: CASSAGDGPDTQYF. CDR3 coding DNA: TGTGCCAGCAGCGCGGGAGACGGCCCAGATACGCAGTATTTT.

In nucleotides, the CDR3 is TGTGCCAGTAGTATTACAGGGGGAAGATATGGCTACACCTTC. The encoded protein is CASSITGGRYGYTF. The V gene is TRBV19, the J gene TRBJ1-2; TRBD1 agrees at 8 bases. J gave up 5 bases and V 3 bases, and 5 bases lay outside the gene matches. Germline values: CDR1 LNHDA, CDR2 SQIVND (reference sequence). This CDR3 comprises 14 residues.

The rearrangement links TRBV7-9 to TRBJ1-1; D may be TRBD1 (5 bases). Per the germline V gene, CDR1 is SEHNR and CDR2 is FQNEAQ (reference sequence). The V and J ends lost 7 bases and 3 bases respectively, with 12 bases between them. The CDR3 extends over 13 amino acids. CDR3 DNA sequence: TGTGCCAGCAACGACGGGGGGTACACTGAAGCTTTCTTT. Translation gives CASNDGGYTEAFF.

The J gene is TRBJ2-1, the V gene TRBV21-1; the table's D call, TRBD1, has no DNA check behind it. TRBV21-1 is flagged as a pseudogene. The CDR3 is 17 amino acids. The CDR3 is CASSTRAPGTGVNEQFF. The CDR3 nucleotides read TGTGCCAGCAGCACTCGAGCCCCGGGAACAGGGGTCAATGAGCAGTTCTTC.